This paragraph covers one TCR beta chain sequence. Its antigen is as yet unknown. Libraries were prepared by immunoSEQ multiplex PCR; TCRdb keeps only in-frame clonotypes and omits some of them. The sample records roughly 54,000 clones, just under 85% being singletons. These data are taken from a study of OX40 agonist ivuxolimab in advanced cancers. Study-wide findings and caveats: In the 0.1 to 3.0 mg/kg range, CD4+ and CD8+ blood T cells had expanded clonally by week 6.

The CDR3 length is 15 residues. Looked up from germline, CDR1 is SEHNR and CDR2 is FQNEAQ (reference sequence). The V and J ends lost 6 bases and 2 bases respectively, with 15 bases between them. Enrollment shut out patients with autoimmune disease history or systemic immunosuppression. Here the sequenced sample was CD4+ or CD8+ T cells sorted from blood, taken in a trial of the OX40 agonist ivuxolimab. This chain connects TRBV7-9 to TRBJ2-3, with D perhaps matching TRBD1 or TRBD2 (5 bases each). This receptor was obtained from an adult with an advanced solid tumor such as melanoma, head and neck, liver or kidney cancer. As DNA, the CDR3 is TGTGCCAGCAGGTTACCTGGGGGAGCCACAGATACGCAGTATTTT. It codes for CASRLPGGATDTQYF.